This T cell receptor beta chain originates from a study of T cells in Graves' hyperthyroidism and ophthalmopathy. General study findings and limits: Ophthalmopathy prediction by the model preceded onset by a median about 6 months. Most expanded thyroid clonotypes above 0.001 also appeared in blood. Stable hyperthyroidism and ophthalmopathy were separated using 13 V-J signatures.

This clonotype showed up many times. No antigen is known for it. Amplification of TCR beta CDR3 regions was performed using RNA transcripts as template. When the TCR CDR3 underwent first-round RT-PCR, the HTBI primer set was used. TCRdb analysed the multiplex PCR reads with MiXCR anew, one entry per CDR3 protein. The data contain 550,000 to 600,000 distinct CDR3 sequences, under 60% of them seen just once; the ten biggest clones take up around 17%. For the diagnoses, clinical symptoms, serum thyroxine and TRAb, thyroid ultrasound and orbital computed tomography were used. The receptor was derived from an adult woman with Graves' disease, either hyperthyroidism or ophthalmopathy (not recorded which). The sequencing input was peripheral blood or thyroid tissue (not recorded which).

CDR3 bases: TGTGCCAGCAGTTGGAGGAGGGGTTTAGCTTTCTTT. It translates to CASSWRRGLAFF. The chain joins TRBV12-3 or TRBV12-4 to TRBJ1-1; perhaps TRBD1 as D (5 bases). The ends were cut back, 4 bases at V and 10 bases at J, with 13 bases in the middle. This CDR3 comprises 12 residues.